This passage covers 8 T cell receptor beta chains from one sample sequenced in a study of cytomegalovirus exposure and HLA in healthy donors. The PCR employed 60 Vbeta primers together with 13 Jbeta primers. Measured with immunoSEQ multiplex PCR; TCRdb has only the in-frame clones, and not every one. The table has 150,000 or so clones, 79% seen once. Sequenced sample: PBMCs. All receptors come from a woman in her forties in good health and CMV-seropositive.

This sequence joins TRBV4-1 and TRBJ1-2, with 8 bases fitting TRBD1. V lost 0 bases to trimming and J lost 3 bases; unmatched junction nucleotides: 6. The CDR3 length is 16 residues. The V gene's germline CDR1 is MGHRA and CDR2 YSYEKL. This CDR3 reads CASSQDRTGSDYGYTF. As DNA, the CDR3 is TGCGCCAGCAGCCAAGATCGGACAGGGTCTGACTATGGCTACACCTTC.

The rearrangement uses TRBV5-4 and TRBJ1-1; TRBD1 agrees at 10 bases. The germline CDR1 and CDR2 sequences are SGHNT and YYREEE (reference sequence). The trim removed 0 bases at V and 10 bases at J, leaving 12 bases unmatched. The CDR3 contains 16 residues. CDR3 region: CASSLEPGQGLCSAFF. CDR3 bases: TGTGCCAGCAGCTTGGAGCCGGGACAGGGGTTATGTTCAGCTTTCTTT.

V gene TRBV5-6 combines with J gene TRBJ2-7, with D unresolved. Germline-derived CDR1 and CDR2 are SGHDT and YYEEEE. The CDR3 sequence is 11 residues long. V lost 5 bases and J 2 bases, leaving 5 bases between the germline ends. The CDR3 DNA reads as TGTGCCAGCAGTGCAGCCTACGAGCAGTACTTC. Amino acid sequence: CASSAAYEQYF.

The CDR3 loop reads CASGFLRTSGGGYQETQYF. Here the CDR3 DNA reads TGTGCTAGTGGTTTTCTACGGACTAGCGGGGGGGGGTACCAAGAGACCCAGTACTTC. The rearrangement uses TRBV12-5 and TRBJ2-5; 15 bases are a match to TRBD2. CDR1 is LGHNT and CDR2 is FRNRAP in the germline V gene. V trimming: 3 bases; J trimming: 0 bases; junction bases outside the gene matches: 8. CDR3 length: 19 amino acids.

This chain links TRBV5-1 with TRBJ2-5; TRBD2 matches at 8 bases. Germline V gives CDR1 SGHRS, CDR2 YFSETQ. The CDR3 length is 14 residues. The trim removed 4 bases at V and 5 bases at J, leaving 7 bases unmatched. The CDR3 spells CASSQSGGPETQYF. CDR3 DNA sequence: TGCGCCAGCAGCCAGAGCGGGGGACCGGAGACCCAGTACTTC.

The V gene is TRBV28, the J gene TRBJ1-2; TRBD1 matches at 7 bases. CDR3 length: 13 residues. The germline gives CDR1 MDHEN, CDR2 SYDVKM. With 4 bases clipped from V and 7 bases from J, the junction kept 6 bases outside the gene matches. The CDR3 spells CASSSDRASGYTF. The CDR3 DNA reads as TGTGCCAGCAGTTCCGACAGGGCGAGTGGCTACACCTTC.

This chain connects TRBV5-1 to TRBJ2-1; 8 bases line up with TRBD2. V gave up 0 bases and J gave up 8 bases; unmatched junction bases: 7. The germline V gene has CDR1 SGHRS and CDR2 YFSETQ. CDR3 length equals 15 residues. CDR3 bases: TGCGCCAGCAGCTTGGATACGGGGGGGTTGGATGAGCAGTTCTTC. Translating gives CASSLDTGGLDEQFF.

J is TRBJ2-1 and V is TRBV5-4; TRBD1 agrees at 9 bases. Germline values: CDR1 SGHNT, CDR2 YYREEE (reference sequence). The CDR3 consists of 15 residues. The ends lost 1 base at V and 3 bases at J; junction bases unmatched: 2. CDR3 sequence reads: CASSLKGQGYNEQFF. In nucleotides, the CDR3 is TGTGCCAGCAGCTTGAAGGGACAGGGCTACAATGAGCAGTTCTTC. Together with reference TRBV5-4 and TRBJ2-1, the CDR3 gives the full variable domain: ETGVTQSPTHLIKTRGQQVTLRCSSQSGHNTVSWYQQALGQGPQFIFQYYREEENGRGNFPPRFSGLQFPNYSSELNVNALELDDSALYLCASSLKGQGYNEQFFGPGTRLTVL.